This T cell receptor (beta chain) was observed in a study of T-cell memory formation after mild COVID-19. Each CDR3 protein is one row after TCRdb ran MiXCR on the 5' RACE reads. Here the sample spans under 50,000 distinct CDR3 sequences, about 28% being singletons. CDR1 is MNHNS, CDR2 SASEGT, per germline. The CDR3 covers 14 residues. The V end was cut by 8 bases, the J end by 1 base, with 12 bases between. General study findings and limits: Clones which contracted sat mainly in CM and EM if CD4+, and in EMRA if CD8+.

About this clonotype itself: Its antigen is still unknown.

J is TRBJ1-5 and V is TRBV6-1; no reliable D call. The clonotype was recovered from a young man who had mild COVID-19 (a few samples of this study predate the infection). Cell type and time point are not known. Source material: PBMCs or a T cell subset sorted from them (not recorded which). The CDR3 nucleotides are TGTGCCAGCGGCCAACTCCTAAGCAATCAGCCCCAGCATTTT. This encodes CASGQLLSNQPQHF.